The 22 T cell receptor beta chains in this list originate from one sample, sequenced in a study of cytomegalovirus exposure and HLA in healthy donors. PCR was performed using 60 Vbeta and 13 Jbeta primers. Here immunoSEQ multiplex PCR was the method, and the copy in TCRdb shows in-frame clones only, minus some. Of about 96,000 clones in the sample, 65% to 75% were seen once. Source material: PBMCs. The source is a female donor in good health and CMV-seropositive.

This rearrangement joins TRBV6-1 to TRBJ1-1; 7 bases map to TRBD1. Germline V gives CDR1 MNHNS, CDR2 SASEGT. The J segment lost 3 bases and the V segment lost 5 bases, leaving 3 bases of the junction unmatched. CDR3 length: 13 residues. The CDR3 loop reads CASSRTGDTEAFF. In DNA form, the CDR3 reads TGTGCCAGCAGTCGTACAGGGGACACTGAAGCTTTCTTT.

The table lists this clone with a few counts. The chain employs TRBV4-3 and TRBJ2-1; the D gene is possibly TRBD2 (5 bases). This CDR3 has 14 residues. The germline V gene encodes CDR1 LGHNA and CDR2 YSLEER. The V gene lost 4 bases and the J gene lost 4 bases, with 11 bases spanning the gap. The CDR3 nucleotides read TGCGCCAGCAGCCCAGACGGAGGTTACAATGAGCAGTTCTTC. Protein sequence: CASSPDGGYNEQFF.

The V call is TRBV5-1, the J call TRBJ1-1; D might be TRBD1 (5 bases). The CDR3 totals 13 residues. V was clipped by 1 base and J by 1 base, with 5 bases between them. Germline assignment: CDR1 SGHRS and CDR2 YFSETQ. CDR3 bases: TGCGCCAGCAGCTTGACAGGGAACACTGAAGCTTTCTTT. This sequence encodes CASSLTGNTEAFF.

The chain carries TRBV5-4 and TRBJ2-2; TRBD2 agrees at 7 bases. V lost 0 bases, J lost 4 bases, and 6 bases stayed unmatched. Germline V gives CDR1 SGHNT, CDR2 YYREEE (reference sequence). The CDR3 has 16 residues. CDR3 bases: TGTGCCAGCAGCTTGGCCCCAGCGGGGATCACCGGGGAGCTGTTTTTT. As protein: CASSLAPAGITGELFF. The variable domain in full, with the rest retrieved from reference TRBV5-4 and TRBJ2-2, is ETGVTQSPTHLIKTRGQQVTLRCSSQSGHNTVSWYQQALGQGPQFIFQYYREEENGRGNFPPRFSGLQFPNYSSELNVNALELDDSALYLCASSLAPAGITGELFFGEGSRLTVL.

The rearrangement joins TRBV28 to TRBJ2-5, with TRBD2 matching 9 bases. CDR1 is MDHEN, CDR2 SYDVKM, per germline. The CDR3 length is 16 residues. V shed 2 bases, J shed 3 bases, and the junction held 7 bases outside the gene matches. In DNA, the CDR3 is TGTGCCAGCAGTTTAATCTGGCGGGAGGGGGAAGAGACCCAGTACTTC. Residues: CASSLIWREGEETQYF.

This chain links TRBV9 with TRBJ1-2, with D tentatively TRBD1 (5 bases). The V gene lost 6 bases and the J gene lost 2 bases, with 17 bases spanning the gap. Germline lookup yields CDR1 SGDLS and CDR2 YYNGEE. CDR3 length: 15 amino acids. The DNA for the CDR3 is TGTGCCAGCACTTTCTCAGGTGGGGGGAACTATGGCTACACCTTC. Translating gives CASTFSGGGNYGYTF.

The chain employs TRBV28 and TRBJ2-5, with a weak D call TRBD2 (5 bases). CDR1 is MDHEN, CDR2 SYDVKM, per germline. The CDR3 is 14 residues long. V gave up 5 bases and J gave up 5 bases, with 15 bases separating them. The CDR3 loop is CASSPDSKRETQYF. DNA for the CDR3: TGTGCCAGCAGTCCGGACTCTAAGAGGGAGACCCAGTACTTC.

This clone occurred a few times. The V and J genes are TRBV10-1 and TRBJ2-4; TRBD2 aligns across 9 bases. Germline V gene data show CDR1 as WNHNN and CDR2 as SYGVQD (reference sequence). The CDR3 runs 13 residues. With 10 bases clipped from V and 0 bases from J, the junction kept 1 base outside the gene matches. CDR3 protein: CATSGIAKNIQYF. In nucleotides, the CDR3 is TGCGCCACTAGCGGGATAGCCAAAAACATTCAGTACTTC.

This chain uses TRBV4-2 with TRBJ2-5, with 12 bases aligning to TRBD2. Germline-derived CDR1 and CDR2 are LGHNA and YNFKEQ. Trimming took 0 bases from V and 9 from J; bases not matched to a gene: 11. This CDR3 has 17 amino acids. CDR3 coding DNA: TGTGCCAGCAGCCAAGATTCCCTCGGACTAGCGGGGAGGGCCCAGTACTTC. It is translated as CASSQDSLGLAGRAQYF.

The chain employs TRBV19 and TRBJ1-1; a weak D match, TRBD1 (6 bases). The CDR3 has 13 residues. The germline CDR1 and CDR2 sequences are LNHDA and SQIVND (reference sequence). Trimming took off 10 bases at V and 6 bases at J, with 18 bases between the two ends. CDR3 bases: TGTGCCACGACTGGACAGAGTTGGGCTGAAGCTTTCTTT. Translation: CATTGQSWAEAFF. Based on the CDR3 plus reference TRBV19 and TRBJ1-1, the full variable domain is DGGITQSPKYLFRKEGQNVTLSCEQNLNHDAMYWYRQDPGQGLRLIYYSQIVNDFQKGDIAEGYSVSREKKESFPLTVTSAQKNPTAFYLCATTGQSWAEAFFGQGTRLTVV.

Only one count was recorded for this clone. The genes are TRBV30 and TRBJ1-6, with D hard to call. The CDR3 covers 13 residues. Germline V gene lookup returns CDR1 GTSNPN and CDR2 SVGIG (reference sequence). The V gene lost 2 bases and the J gene lost 7 bases, with 9 bases spanning the gap. The CDR3, as DNA: TGTGCCTGGAGTATAGGGAGGAATTCACCCCTCCACTTT. Its translation is CAWSIGRNSPLHF.

The rearrangement uses TRBV7-9 and TRBJ2-2; 7 nucleotides align to TRBD1. The CDR3 loop spans 14 amino acids. Germline loops: CDR1 SEHNR, CDR2 FQNEAQ (reference sequence). J was trimmed by 6 bases and V by 5 bases; bases with no gene match: 6. This chain's CDR3 is CASSGRGGPGELFF. The CDR3 bases are TGTGCCAGCAGCGGCAGAGGGGGCCCCGGGGAGCTGTTTTTT.

The rearrangement joins TRBV19 to TRBJ1-6, with TRBD1 matching 11 bases. The CDR3 is made up of 16 amino acids. The junction had 9 bases not matched to a gene; V was cut back by 7 bases and J by 7 bases. Germline CDR1 is LNHDA and CDR2 is SQIVND (reference sequence). The CDR3 loop is CASTPRDRGINSPLHF. The CDR3 DNA reads as TGTGCCAGTACCCCCCGGGACAGGGGGATCAATTCACCCCTCCACTTT. The variable domain in full, completed from reference TRBV19 and TRBJ1-6, reads DGGITQSPKYLFRKEGQNVTLSCEQNLNHDAMYWYRQDPGQGLRLIYYSQIVNDFQKGDIAEGYSVSREKKESFPLTVTSAQKNPTAFYLCASTPRDRGINSPLHFGNGTRLTVT.

The V call is TRBV30, the J call TRBJ2-1; 7 bases are a match to TRBD2. After removal of 5 bases from V and 6 bases from J, the junction contained 10 bases not matched to a gene. The germline V gene has CDR1 GTSNPN and CDR2 SVGIG (reference sequence). The CDR3 has 14 amino acids. As DNA, the CDR3 is TGTGCCTGGCAGCCGGGAGGATCTCTCAATGAGCAGTTCTTC. It codes for CAWQPGGSLNEQFF.

The genes are TRBV18 and TRBJ1-5; 9 bases match TRBD1. The V and J ends lost 4 bases and 7 bases, in that order; junction bases with no gene match: 8. Looked up from germline, CDR1 is KGHSH and CDR2 is LQKENI. CDR3 length: 15 amino acids. CDR3 protein: CASSLGQGNRQPQHF. CDR3 nucleotide sequence: TGTGCCAGCTCACTGGGACAGGGCAATCGGCAGCCCCAGCATTTT.

This chain joins TRBV30 and TRBJ1-5; 7 nucleotides align to TRBD1. Germline assignment: CDR1 GTSNPN and CDR2 SVGIG (reference sequence). The CDR3 is 14 residues long. With 0 bases clipped from V and 6 bases from J, the junction kept 5 bases outside the gene matches. Here the CDR3 reads CAWSVRDRGQPQHF. The CDR3 DNA reads TGTGCCTGGAGTGTACGGGACAGAGGTCAGCCCCAGCATTTT.

The V gene is TRBV5-4, the J gene TRBJ2-2, with 7 bases identical to TRBD1. Trimming removed 4 bases from V and 6 bases from J; junction bases left unmatched: 12. CDR3 length: 16 residues. CDR1 is SGHNT and CDR2 is YYREEE in the germline V gene (reference sequence). CDR3 nucleotide sequence: TGTGCCAGCAGCCGCGACAGGGTCCGAGGATCCGGGGAGCTGTTTTTT. Encoded protein: CASSRDRVRGSGELFF.

The V and J genes are TRBV4-1 and TRBJ1-3, with D perhaps TRBD1 (5 bases). Germline assignment: CDR1 MGHRA and CDR2 YSYEKL. The CDR3 totals 16 residues. Trimming took off 0 bases at V and 4 bases at J, with 13 bases between the two ends. CDR3 amino acids: CASSQDQSGPGNTIYF. CDR3 coding DNA: TGCGCCAGCAGCCAAGATCAATCAGGGCCGGGAAACACCATATATTTT.

The chain has TRBV7-8 and TRBJ2-1; D is undetermined. V dropped 6 bases and J dropped 0 bases, with 15 bases sitting between them. The CDR3 runs to 16 residues. CDR1 and CDR2 (germline): SGHVS, FQNEAQ. Here the CDR3 DNA reads TGTGCCAGCAGTGATACCTGGCGGAGCTCCTACAATGAGCAGTTCTTC. Translated: CASSDTWRSSYNEQFF.

The V call is TRBV28, the J call TRBJ1-5; D not resolved. The ends were cut back, 8 bases at V and 2 bases at J, with 16 bases in the middle. The CDR3 is made up of 15 amino acids. Germline V lookup: CDR1 MDHEN, CDR2 SYDVKM. The CDR3 sequence: CASGQSLRGNQPQHF. The CDR3 region has the DNA TGTGCCAGCGGGCAGTCCCTGAGGGGCAATCAGCCCCAGCATTTT. Using reference TRBV28 and TRBJ1-5 for the parts outside the CDR3, the full variable domain is DVKVTQSSRYLVKRTGEKVFLECVQDMDHENMFWYRQDPGLGLRLIYFSYDVKMKEKGDIPEGYSVSREKKERFSLILESASTNQTSMYLCASGQSLRGNQPQHFGDGTRLSIL.

This chain uses TRBV25-1 with TRBJ2-2; the match to TRBD2 covers 8 bases. CDR1 is MGHDK, CDR2 SYGVNS, per germline. There are 15 residues in the CDR3. The trim removed 6 bases at V and 6 bases at J, leaving 9 bases unmatched. Written as DNA, the CDR3 is TGTGCCAGCAGACCCAGCAGCGGGGGTGCCGGGGAGCTGTTTTTT. Protein: CASRPSSGGAGELFF.

The chain links TRBV5-1 to TRBJ2-7; 9 bases are a match to TRBD1. There are 14 residues in the CDR3. Germline V gene lookup returns CDR1 SGHRS and CDR2 YFSETQ. V lost 3 bases and J lost 6; bases outside the gene matches: 7. Here the CDR3 DNA reads TGCGCCAGCAGCTCTACAGGGGGCAGGGGCGAGCAGTACTTC. This encodes CASSSTGGRGEQYF.